This T cell receptor (beta chain) was sequenced in a study of OX40 agonist ivuxolimab in advanced cancers. With respect to the entire study: Ivuxolimab was an agonistic, fully human IgG2 monoclonal antibody directed against OX40 (CD134), a costimulatory receptor. Intravenous ivuxolimab was administered to patients every 2 weeks at six dose levels: 0.01, 0.1, 0.3, 1.5, 3 and 10 mg/kg. Of the roughly 51 patients in dose escalation, some 19 had hepatocellular carcinoma, around 15 had melanoma, 9 had renal cell carcinoma and 9 had head and neck cancer. The dose-escalation cohort was 82.7% male with a mean age of about 58 years, ranging from roughly 20 to 80. Prior anti-PD-1, anti-PD-L1 or anti-CTLA-4 therapy was permitted, and approximately 42% of dose-escalation patients had received checkpoint inhibitors. Three dose-escalation patients achieved partial responses, one with hepatocellular carcinoma and two with cutaneous melanoma. Peripheral TCRbeta sequencing was intended to test whether TCR sequence diversity was altered and clonal T-cell expansion was caused by ivuxolimab. The paper describes the monotherapy dose-escalation part (N of about 55 patients) of the phase I trial of ivuxolimab. General study outcomes and caveats: Low levels of normalized T-cell clonal expansion were also seen in some nonresponding patients. The antigen specificity of the clonally expanded peripheral T cells was not determined. At doses of 0.1 to 3.0 mg/kg, clonal expansion of both CD4+ and CD8+ blood T cells was observed from baseline to week 6. After ivuxolimab, more expanded clones were found on average in CD8+ T cells than in CD4+ T cells. Partial responders in the 0.1-3.0 mg/kg groups had among the lowest normalized peripheral clonal expansion, especially among CD8+ T cells.

There are 14 amino acids in the CDR3, from cysteine to phenylalanine inclusive. Solely the CDR3 DNA is kept, with 42 bases framed from the first base. From a lookup of the germline V gene, CDR1 and CDR2 are MDHEN and SYDVKM. Relative to germline, V is 10 bases shorter and J is 8 bases shorter, with 21 bases between their ends. Genomic DNA was extracted from sorted cells for sequencing of the TCRbeta CDR3 region. TCRbeta CDR3 regions were sequenced using the immunoSEQ Assay. This is the immuneACCESS table as TCRdb keeps it, with only in-frame sequences that have V and J called. A part of the clones is gone; compared with another copy, unresolved V genes explain less than half, and the rest is unexplained. The table for this sample lists about 95,000 clones; approximately 89% of them were counted only once. The ten largest make up roughly 0.33% of the sample. The trial excluded patients who had a history of autoimmune disease or who were on systemic immunosuppression. In every dose cohort, peripheral blood was drawn for TCR sequencing at baseline, cycle 4 day 1, and cycle 7 day 1. Samples were obtained from an open-label, multicenter, first-in-human phase I dose-escalation trial of ivuxolimab. Adults with locally advanced or metastatic melanoma, renal cell carcinoma, hepatocellular carcinoma or head and neck squamous cell carcinoma were enrolled in the trial. Before TCR sequencing, CD4+ and CD8+ T cells were separately sorted from peripheral blood.

A word on this clone: The antigen it recognizes is unknown. Base qualities are not provided; no much larger clone lies one nucleotide away.

The rearranged chain carries TRBV28 and TRBJ2-1, with the D gene not clear enough to name. Sequenced material: CD4+ or CD8+ T cells sorted from blood, taken in a trial of the OX40 agonist ivuxolimab. This TCR was sampled from an adult with an advanced solid tumor such as melanoma, head and neck, liver or kidney cancer. Here the CDR3 is given as CAILSSAIRDEQFF. The sequenced DNA is TGTGCCATTCTGTCCTCGGCGATCCGCGATGAGCAGTTCTTC. Full variable domain (CDR3 extended with the reference TRBV28 and TRBJ2-1 proteins): DVKVTQSSRYLVKRTGEKVFLECVQDMDHENMFWYRQDPGLGLRLIYFSYDVKMKEKGDIPEGYSVSREKKERFSLILESASTNQTSMYLCAILSSAIRDEQFFGPGTRLTVL.